This record concerns one T cell receptor (beta chain) sequence. This specimen belongs to a study of control samples from healthy donors and cancer patients. This CDR3 region has 15 residues. CDR1 and CDR2 (germline): LGHDT, YNNKEL (reference sequence). The J segment lost 5 bases and the V segment lost 4 bases, leaving 3 bases of the junction unmatched. Sequenced by immunoSEQ multiplex PCR; TCRdb stores in-frame clones only, minus some. The repertoire holds under 80,000 clones, with over 85% as singletons. This clonotype was sampled from a woman in her forties with lung cancer. The rearrangement links TRBV3-1 (or the pseudogene TRBV3-2) to TRBJ1-5; 12 bases are a match to TRBD1. Sequenced input: PBMCs. The CDR3 loop is CASSLGTGGYQPQHF. The CDR3 DNA reads as TGTGCCAGCAGCCTTGGGACAGGGGGCTATCAGCCCCAGCATTTT.